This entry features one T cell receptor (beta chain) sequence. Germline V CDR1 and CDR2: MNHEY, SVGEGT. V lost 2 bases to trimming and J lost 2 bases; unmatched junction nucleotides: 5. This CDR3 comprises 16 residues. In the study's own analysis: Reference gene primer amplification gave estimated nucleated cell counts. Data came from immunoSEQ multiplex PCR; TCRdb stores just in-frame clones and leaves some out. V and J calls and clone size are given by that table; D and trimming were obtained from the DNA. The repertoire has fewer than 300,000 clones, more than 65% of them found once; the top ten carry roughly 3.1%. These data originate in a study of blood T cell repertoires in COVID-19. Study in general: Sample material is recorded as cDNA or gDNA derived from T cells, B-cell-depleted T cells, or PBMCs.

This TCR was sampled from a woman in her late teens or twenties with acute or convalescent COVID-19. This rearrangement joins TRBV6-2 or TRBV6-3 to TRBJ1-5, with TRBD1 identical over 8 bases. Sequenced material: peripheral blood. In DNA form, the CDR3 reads TGTGCCAGCAGTTACACTGCAGGGGGCGGCAATCAGCCCCAGCATTTT. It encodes CASSYTAGGGNQPQHF.